The following is a T cell receptor (beta chain) sequence with its context. In the original analysis: Amplified reference gene primers provided the basis for estimating nucleated cell counts. Clones were sequenced by immunoSEQ multiplex PCR, and TCRdb holds only the in-frame ones, with some missing. The D gene and trimming were derived from the DNA, and the V and J assignments and clone size from that table. Among under 300,000 clones listed, over 65% were seen once. These data are taken from a study of blood T cell repertoires in COVID-19. Background on the study: Sites in the United States, Italy and Spain provided acute and convalescent COVID-19 samples. Sample material is recorded as cDNA or gDNA derived from T cells, B-cell-depleted T cells, or PBMCs.

From germline, CDR1 is LNHDA and CDR2 SQIVND (reference sequence). The CDR3 covers 20 residues. Losses at the gene ends were 0 bases for V and 0 bases for J; bases not matched to a gene: 8. The clonotype was recovered from a man in his fifties or sixties who had recovered from COVID-19. The sequencing input was peripheral blood. The V and J genes are TRBV19 and TRBJ2-6, with 10 bases matching TRBD1. The CDR3 loop is CASSIDPGTGVSSGANVLTF. The CDR3, as DNA: TGTGCCAGTAGTATAGATCCTGGGACAGGGGTGAGCTCTGGGGCCAACGTCCTGACTTTC.